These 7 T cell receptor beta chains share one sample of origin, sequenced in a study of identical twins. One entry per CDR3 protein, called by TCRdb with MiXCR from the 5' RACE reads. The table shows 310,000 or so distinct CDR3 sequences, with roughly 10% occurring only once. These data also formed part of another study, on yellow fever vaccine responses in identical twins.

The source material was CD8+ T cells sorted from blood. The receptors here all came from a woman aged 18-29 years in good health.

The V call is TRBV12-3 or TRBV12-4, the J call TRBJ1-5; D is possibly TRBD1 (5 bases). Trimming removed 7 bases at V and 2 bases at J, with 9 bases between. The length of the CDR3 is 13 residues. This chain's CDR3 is CASTLGGNQPQHF. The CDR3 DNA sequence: TGTGCCAGCACCCTGGGGGGCAATCAGCCCCAGCATTTT.

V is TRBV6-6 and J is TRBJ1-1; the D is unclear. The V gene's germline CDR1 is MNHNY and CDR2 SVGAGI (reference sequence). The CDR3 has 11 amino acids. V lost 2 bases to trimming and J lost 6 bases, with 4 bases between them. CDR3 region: CASSYLAEAFF. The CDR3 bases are TGTGCCAGCAGTTACCTGGCTGAAGCTTTCTTT.

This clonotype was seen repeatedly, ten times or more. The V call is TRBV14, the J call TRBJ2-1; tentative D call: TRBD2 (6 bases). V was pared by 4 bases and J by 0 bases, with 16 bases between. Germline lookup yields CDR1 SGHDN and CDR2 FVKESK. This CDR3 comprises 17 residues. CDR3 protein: CASSPRLSGSSYNEQFF. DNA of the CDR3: TGTGCCAGCAGCCCAAGGCTTAGCGGTTCCTCCTACAATGAGCAGTTCTTC.

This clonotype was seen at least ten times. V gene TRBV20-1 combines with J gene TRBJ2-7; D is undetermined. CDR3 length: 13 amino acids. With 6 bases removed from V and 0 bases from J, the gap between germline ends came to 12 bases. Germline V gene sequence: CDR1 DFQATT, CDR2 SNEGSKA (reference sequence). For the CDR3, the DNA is TGCAGTGCAGGGTCCAGAAACTCCTACGAGCAGTACTTC. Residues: CSAGSRNSYEQYF.

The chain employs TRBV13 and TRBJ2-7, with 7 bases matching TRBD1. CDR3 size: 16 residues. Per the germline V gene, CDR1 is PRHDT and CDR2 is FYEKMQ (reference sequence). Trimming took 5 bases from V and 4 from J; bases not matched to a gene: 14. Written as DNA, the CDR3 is TGTGCCAGCAGCCCGACGACAGGGTCAGCCGCGTACGAGCAGTACTTC. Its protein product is CASSPTTGSAAYEQYF.

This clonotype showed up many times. The CDR3 loop reads CATKSTGGEGTGELFF. CDR3 DNA: TGTGCCACCAAGAGCACGGGGGGGGAAGGCACCGGGGAGCTGTTTTTT. This chain links TRBV7-9 with TRBJ2-2; 8 nucleotides match TRBD2. The CDR3 is 16 amino acids. The J segment lost 4 bases and the V segment lost 10 bases, leaving 14 bases of the junction unmatched. Germline V gene lookup returns CDR1 SEHNR and CDR2 FQNEAQ (reference sequence). Filled out from reference TRBV7-9 and TRBJ2-2, the complete variable domain reads DTGVSQNPRHKITKRGQNVTFRCDPISEHNRLYWYRQTLGQGPEFLTYFQNEAQLEKSRLLSDRFSAERPKGSFSTLEIQRTEQGDSAMYLCATKSTGGEGTGELFFGEGSRLTVL.

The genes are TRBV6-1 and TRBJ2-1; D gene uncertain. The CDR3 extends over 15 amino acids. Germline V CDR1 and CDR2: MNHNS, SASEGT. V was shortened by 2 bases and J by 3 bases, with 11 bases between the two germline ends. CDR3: CASSEWAGNYNEQFF. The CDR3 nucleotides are TGTGCCAGCAGTGAATGGGCAGGTAACTACAATGAGCAGTTCTTC.